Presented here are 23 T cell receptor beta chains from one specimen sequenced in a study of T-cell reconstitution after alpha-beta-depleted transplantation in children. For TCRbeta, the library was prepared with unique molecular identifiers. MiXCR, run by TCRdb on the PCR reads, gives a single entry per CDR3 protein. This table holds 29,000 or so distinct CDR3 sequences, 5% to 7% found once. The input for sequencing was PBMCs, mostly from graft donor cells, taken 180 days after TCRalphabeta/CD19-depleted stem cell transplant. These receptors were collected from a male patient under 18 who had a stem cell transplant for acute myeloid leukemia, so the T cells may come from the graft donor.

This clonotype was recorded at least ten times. The CDR3 DNA follows: TGTGCCAGCAGCCTGGGACTTAATGAAAAACTGTTTTTT. It codes for CASSLGLNEKLFF. The chain links TRBV3-1 to TRBJ1-4, with a tentative D call TRBD1 (5 bases). Germline-derived CDR1 and CDR2 are LGHDT and YNNKEL (reference sequence). This CDR3 region has 13 residues. V lost 4 bases, J lost 4 bases, and 7 bases lay in between.

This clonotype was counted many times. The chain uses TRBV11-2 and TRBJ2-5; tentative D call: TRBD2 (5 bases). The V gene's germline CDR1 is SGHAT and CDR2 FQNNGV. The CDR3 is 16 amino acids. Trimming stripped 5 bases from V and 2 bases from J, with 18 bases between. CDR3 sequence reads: CASSGKADSRQETQYF. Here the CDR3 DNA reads TGTGCCAGCAGCGGGAAGGCGGACTCGAGACAAGAGACCCAGTACTTC.

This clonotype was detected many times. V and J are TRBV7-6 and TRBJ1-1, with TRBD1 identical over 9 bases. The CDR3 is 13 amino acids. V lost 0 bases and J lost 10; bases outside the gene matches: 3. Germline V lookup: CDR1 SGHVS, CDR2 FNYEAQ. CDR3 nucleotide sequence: TGTGCCAGCAGCTTAGCCCGGGACAGGGCAGCTTTCTTT. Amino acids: CASSLARDRAAFF.

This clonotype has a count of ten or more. CDR3 loop: CASSRDKNAGNTIYF. As DNA, the CDR3 is TGTGCCAGCAGCCGGGACAAGAATGCTGGAAACACCATATATTTT. The chain combines TRBV5-4 with TRBJ1-3, with D possibly being TRBD1 (6 bases). Trimming took 4 bases from V and 2 from J, leaving 13 bases between them. This CDR3 spans 15 amino acids. Germline loops: CDR1 SGHNT, CDR2 YYREEE (reference sequence).

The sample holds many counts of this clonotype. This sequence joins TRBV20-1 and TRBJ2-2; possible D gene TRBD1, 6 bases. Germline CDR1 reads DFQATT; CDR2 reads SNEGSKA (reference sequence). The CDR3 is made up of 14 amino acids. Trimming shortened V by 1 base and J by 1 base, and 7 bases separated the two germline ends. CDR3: CSARATGNTGELFF. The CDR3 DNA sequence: TGCAGTGCTAGAGCGACAGGGAACACCGGGGAGCTGTTTTTT.

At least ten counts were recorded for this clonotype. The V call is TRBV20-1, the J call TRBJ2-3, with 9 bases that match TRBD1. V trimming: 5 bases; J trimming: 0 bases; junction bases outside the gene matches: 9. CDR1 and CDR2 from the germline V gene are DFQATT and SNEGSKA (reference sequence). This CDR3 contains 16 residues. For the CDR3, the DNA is TGCAGTGCTGCCAAAGAAACAGGGGGCAGCACAGATACGCAGTATTTT. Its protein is CSAAKETGGSTDTQYF.

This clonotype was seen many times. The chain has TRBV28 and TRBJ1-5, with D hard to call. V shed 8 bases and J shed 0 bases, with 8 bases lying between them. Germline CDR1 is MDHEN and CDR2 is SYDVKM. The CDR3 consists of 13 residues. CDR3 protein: CASGPYSNQPQHF. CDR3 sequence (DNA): TGTGCCAGCGGACCGTATAGCAATCAGCCCCAGCATTTT. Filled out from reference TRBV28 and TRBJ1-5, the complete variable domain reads DVKVTQSSRYLVKRTGEKVFLECVQDMDHENMFWYRQDPGLGLRLIYFSYDVKMKEKGDIPEGYSVSREKKERFSLILESASTNQTSMYLCASGPYSNQPQHFGDGTRLSIL.

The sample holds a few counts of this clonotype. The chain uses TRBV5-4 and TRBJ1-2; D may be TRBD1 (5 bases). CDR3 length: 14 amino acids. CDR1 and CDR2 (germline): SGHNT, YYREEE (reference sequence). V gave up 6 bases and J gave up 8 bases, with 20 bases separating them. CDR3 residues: CASTDRQLSSGYTF. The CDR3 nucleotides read TGTGCCAGCACCGATAGACAGCTTTCGTCGGGCTACACCTTC.

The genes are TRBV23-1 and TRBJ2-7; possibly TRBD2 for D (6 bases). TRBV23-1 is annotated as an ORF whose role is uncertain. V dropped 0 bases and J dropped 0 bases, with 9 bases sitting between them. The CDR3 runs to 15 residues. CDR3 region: CASSQSTEGSYEQYF. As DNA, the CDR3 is TGCGCCAGCAGTCAATCGACGGAGGGCTCCTACGAGCAGTACTTC.

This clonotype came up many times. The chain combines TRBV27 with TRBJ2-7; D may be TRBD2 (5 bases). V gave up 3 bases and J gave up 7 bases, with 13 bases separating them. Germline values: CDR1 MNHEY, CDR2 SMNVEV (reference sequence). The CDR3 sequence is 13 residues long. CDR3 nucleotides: TGTGCCAGCAGTTTCCGGACTCTTGGGGAGCAGTACTTC. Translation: CASSFRTLGEQYF.

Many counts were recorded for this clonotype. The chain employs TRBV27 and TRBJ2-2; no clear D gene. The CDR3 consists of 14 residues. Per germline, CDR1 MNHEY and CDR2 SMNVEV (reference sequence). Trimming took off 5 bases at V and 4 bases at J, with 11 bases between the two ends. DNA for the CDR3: TGTGCCAGCAGTCCCCTCCGAACCACCGGGGAGCTGTTTTTT. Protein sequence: CASSPLRTTGELFF.

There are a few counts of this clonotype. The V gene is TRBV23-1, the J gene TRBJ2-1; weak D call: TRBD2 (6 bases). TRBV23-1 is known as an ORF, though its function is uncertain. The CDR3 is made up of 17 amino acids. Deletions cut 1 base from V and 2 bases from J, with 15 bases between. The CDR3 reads CASSQCNQGGTYNEQFF. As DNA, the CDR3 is TGCGCCAGCAGTCAATGTAATCAGGGAGGCACCTACAATGAGCAGTTCTTC.

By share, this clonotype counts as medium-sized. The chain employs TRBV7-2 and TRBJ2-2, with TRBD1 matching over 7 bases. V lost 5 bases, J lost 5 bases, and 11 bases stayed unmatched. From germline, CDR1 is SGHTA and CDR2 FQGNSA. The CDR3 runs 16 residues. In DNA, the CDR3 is TGTGCCAGCAGCCCCCGACAGGGCCAACGGACCGGGGAGCTGTTTTTT. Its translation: CASSPRQGQRTGELFF.

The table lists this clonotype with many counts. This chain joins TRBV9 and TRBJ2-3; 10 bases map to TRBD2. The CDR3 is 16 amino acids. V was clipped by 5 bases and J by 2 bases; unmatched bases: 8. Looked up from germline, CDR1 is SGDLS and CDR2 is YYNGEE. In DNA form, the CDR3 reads TGTGCCAGCAGTTTGTCTCTAGCGGGAGTCACAGATACGCAGTATTTT. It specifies CASSLSLAGVTDTQYF.

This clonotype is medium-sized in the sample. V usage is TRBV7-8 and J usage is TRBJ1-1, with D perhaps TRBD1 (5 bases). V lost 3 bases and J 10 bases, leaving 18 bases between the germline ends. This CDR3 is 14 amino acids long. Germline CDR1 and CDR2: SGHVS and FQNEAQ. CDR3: CASSLADSGAGAFF. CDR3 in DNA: TGTGCCAGCAGCTTGGCGGACTCTGGGGCGGGAGCTTTCTTT.

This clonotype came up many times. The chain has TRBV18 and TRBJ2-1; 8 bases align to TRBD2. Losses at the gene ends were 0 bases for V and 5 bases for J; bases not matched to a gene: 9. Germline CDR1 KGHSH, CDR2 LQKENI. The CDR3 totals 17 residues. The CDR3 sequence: CASSPPGLAGSHNEQFF. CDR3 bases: TGTGCCAGCTCACCACCAGGGCTAGCGGGTTCCCACAATGAGCAGTTCTTC.

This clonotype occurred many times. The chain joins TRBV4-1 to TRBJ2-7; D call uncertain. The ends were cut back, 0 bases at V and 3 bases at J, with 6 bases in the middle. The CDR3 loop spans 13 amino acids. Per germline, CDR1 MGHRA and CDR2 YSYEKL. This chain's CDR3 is CASSQEGVYEQYF. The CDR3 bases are TGCGCCAGCAGCCAAGAAGGAGTCTACGAGCAGTACTTC.

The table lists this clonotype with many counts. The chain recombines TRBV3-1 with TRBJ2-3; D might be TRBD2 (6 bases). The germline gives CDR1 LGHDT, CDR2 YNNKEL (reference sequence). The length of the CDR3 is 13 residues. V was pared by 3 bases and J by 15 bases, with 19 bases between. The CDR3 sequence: CASSQAGSSVRYF. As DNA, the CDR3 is TGTGCCAGCAGCCAGGCCGGTTCTAGCGTGCGTTATTTT.

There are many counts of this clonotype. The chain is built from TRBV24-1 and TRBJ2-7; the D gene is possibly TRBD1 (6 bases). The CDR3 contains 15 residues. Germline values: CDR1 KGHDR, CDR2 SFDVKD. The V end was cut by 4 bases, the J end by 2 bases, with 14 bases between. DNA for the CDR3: TGTGCCACCAGTGACCGCCAGGGGTCTACCTACGAGCAGTACTTC. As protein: CATSDRQGSTYEQYF.

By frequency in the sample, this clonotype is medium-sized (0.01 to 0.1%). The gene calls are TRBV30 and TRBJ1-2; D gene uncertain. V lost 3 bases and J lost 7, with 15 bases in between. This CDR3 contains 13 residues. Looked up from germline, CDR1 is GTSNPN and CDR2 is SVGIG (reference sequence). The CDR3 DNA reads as TGTGCCTGGAGCGGGTGGGCTGAGGGTGGCTACACCTTC. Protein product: CAWSGWAEGGYTF.

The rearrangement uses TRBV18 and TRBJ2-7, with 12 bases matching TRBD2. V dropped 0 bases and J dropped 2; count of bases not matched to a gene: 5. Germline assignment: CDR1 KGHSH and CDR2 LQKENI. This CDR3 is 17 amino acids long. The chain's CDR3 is CASSPPEASGRAYEQYF. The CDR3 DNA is TGTGCCAGCTCACCACCGGAGGCTAGCGGGAGGGCCTACGAGCAGTACTTC. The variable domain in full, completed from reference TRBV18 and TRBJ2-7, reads NAGVMQNPRHLVRRRGQEARLRCSPMKGHSHVYWYRQLPEEGLKFMVYLQKENIIDESGMPKERFSAEFPKEGPSILRIQQVVRGDSAAYFCASSPPEASGRAYEQYFGPGTRLTVT.

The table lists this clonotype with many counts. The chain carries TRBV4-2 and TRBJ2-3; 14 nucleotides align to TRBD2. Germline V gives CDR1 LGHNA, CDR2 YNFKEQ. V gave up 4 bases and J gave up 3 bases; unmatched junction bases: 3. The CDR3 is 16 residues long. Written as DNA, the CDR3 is TGTGCCAGCAGCCGCGGACTAGCGGGAGGTACAGATACGCAGTATTTT. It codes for CASSRGLAGGTDTQYF.

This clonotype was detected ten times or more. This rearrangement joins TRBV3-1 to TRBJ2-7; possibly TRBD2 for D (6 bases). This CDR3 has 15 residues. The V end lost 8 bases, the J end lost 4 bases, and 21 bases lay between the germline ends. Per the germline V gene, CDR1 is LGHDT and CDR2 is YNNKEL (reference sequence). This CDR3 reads CASCPEPTRSYEQYF. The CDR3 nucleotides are TGTGCCAGCTGCCCCGAGCCGACTAGGTCGTACGAGCAGTACTTC.